This is a list of T cell receptor beta chains from one sample in a study of cytomegalovirus exposure and HLA in healthy donors. Clones were read by immunoSEQ multiplex PCR, and TCRdb kept only the in-frame ones, dropping some. Altogether some 200,000 clones are present, approximately 70% being singletons, with the ten largest covering around 2.6%. Sample: PBMCs. These receptors were taken from a man aged 35-49 years in good health and CMV-seropositive. Both conserved end residues are part of each CDR3. The order of the fields is V gene, CDR3 protein.

>TRBV2
CASRRGNTEAFF
>TRBV13
CASSLGGQGAFNEQYF
>TRBV7-2
CASSRTTGGWETQYF
>TRBV19
CASTENLGTEAFF
>TRBV4-2
CASSQVTGGPNEQFF
>TRBV11-3
CASSLSGGGYTF
>TRBV9
CASSPRDRGEAFF
>TRBV19
CASSIPWGGGTDTQYF
>TRBV29-1
CSVELGAPGRIQYF
>TRBV4-1
CASSQDDGGMPQHF
>TRBV6-6
CASRGTGAFYGYTF
>TRBV4-3
CASSLGDRNPGQETQYF
>TRBV18
CASSLDSPDTEAFF
>TRBV4-1
CASSETRTGADTQYF
>TRBV7-9
CASSLNQGSYEQYF
>TRBV7-9
CASSLSAPEGYGYTF
>TRBV6-5
CASSYSKHTEAFF
>TRBV2
CASGPRFGVAAGVQETQYF
>TRBV15
CATKPGGDAGELFF
>TRBV6-5
CASSYQGWQYF
>TRBV27
CASSRRGGQDSNQPQHF
>TRBV21-1
CASSKEQGTGTEAFF
>TRBV2
CASSSGTIDTDTQYF
>TRBV7-8
CASSQSRGTIVYEQYF
>TRBV6-1
CASSEDGTGYYTDTQYF
>TRBV2
CASSDLGNSGGNGELFF
>TRBV5-1
CASPYYYRAEAFF
>TRBV10-3
CAISESPQGLNYGYTF
>TRBV10-3
CAIRGQGDTEAFF
>TRBV5-1
CASSTTGGGQETQYF
>TRBV29-1
CSVEGWEGKAGGYTF
>TRBV2
CASRRANEKLFF
>TRBV4-2
CASSQGSRGALGYNEQFF
>TRBV7-2
CASSLLEGLKTEAFF
>TRBV28
CASRRQFGDSPLHF
>TRBV10-2
CASSEGLAYEQYF
>TRBV6-5
CASSYSAGASYEQYF
>TRBV6-5
CASSYITRGGRRQYF
>TRBV7-8
CASSLAHGGNTIYF
>TRBV5-1
CASNPGQGNTGELFF
>TRBV5-1
CASSSPPGETQYF
>TRBV5-1
CASSHGEGPYNEQFF
>TRBV5-1
CASSLQVTGGISPKLFF
>TRBV19
CASSRTGDWYGYTF
>TRBV10-2
CASSEAAGAASYEQYF
>TRBV7-3
CASSSLLGNEQFF
>TRBV6-5
CASSYSVGRANGYTF
>TRBV19
CASSQQGGLFF
>TRBV7-8
CASSPRALRNEQFF
>TRBV27
CASRQPGQVVSPLTHNEQFF
>TRBV2
CASMERGRTDTQYF
>TRBV9
CASSVAGGLKNIQYF
>TRBV7-2
CASSLDVLAGRRDTQYF
>TRBV5-1
CASSLLGGPPYEQFF
>TRBV5-1
CASSLEGQGAKGEQYF
>TRBV7-8
CASSLERGLSGYTF
>TRBV11-2
CASSSSAGMNTEAFF
>TRBV6-5
CASSYNGGGKTFF
>TRBV6-6
CASRFEGDGYTF
>TRBV5-1
CASRRTGGWNTEAFF